This TCR beta chain was recorded in a study of blood T cell repertoires in COVID-19. Germline lookup yields CDR1 MDHEN and CDR2 SYDVKM. CDR3 length equals 15 residues. After removal of 6 bases from V and 4 bases from J, the junction contained 11 bases not matched to a gene. Generated by immunoSEQ multiplex PCR, the TCRdb table keeps only in-frame clones and is missing some. The sample gives approximately 440,000 clones, roughly 88% of which show up once; about 0.6% is in the top ten. This TCR was recovered from a man aged 18 to 35 who had recovered from COVID-19. The specimen sequenced was PBMCs or T cells enriched from blood (not recorded which). V is TRBV28 and J is TRBJ2-7; TRBD2 agrees at 8 bases. The CDR3 is CASRTGTRNTYEQYF. The CDR3 nucleotides are TGTGCCAGCAGGACCGGGACTAGGAATACATACGAGCAGTACTTC.